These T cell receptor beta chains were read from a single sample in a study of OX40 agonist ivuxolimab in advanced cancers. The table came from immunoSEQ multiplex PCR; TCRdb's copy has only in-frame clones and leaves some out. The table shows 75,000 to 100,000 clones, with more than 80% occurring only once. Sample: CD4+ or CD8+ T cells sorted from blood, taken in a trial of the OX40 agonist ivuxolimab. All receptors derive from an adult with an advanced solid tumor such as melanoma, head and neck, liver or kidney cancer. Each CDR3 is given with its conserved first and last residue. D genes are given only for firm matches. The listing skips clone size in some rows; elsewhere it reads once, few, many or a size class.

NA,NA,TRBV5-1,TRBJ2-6,CASSLEGLSGANVLTF,TGCGCCAGCAGCTTGGAGGGCCTCTCTGGGGCCAACGTCCTGACTTTC
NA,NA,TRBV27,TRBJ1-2,CASSSPWGAGYGYTF,TGTGCCAGCAGTTCCCCATGGGGGGCAGGGTATGGCTACACCTTC
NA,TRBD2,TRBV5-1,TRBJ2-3,CASSLAGGTDTQYF,TGCGCCAGCAGCTTGGCCGGGGGGACAGATACGCAGTATTTT
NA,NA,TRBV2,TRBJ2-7,CASSPRDVYEQYF,TGTGCCAGCAGTCCAAGGGACGTCTACGAGCAGTACTTC
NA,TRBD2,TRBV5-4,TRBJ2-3,CASSWTSGGVDTQYF,TGTGCCAGCAGCTGGACTAGCGGGGGGGTGGATACGCAGTATTTT
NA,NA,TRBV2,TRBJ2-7,CAGGSVSYEQYF,TGTGCCGGGGGCTCGGTTTCCTACGAGCAGTACTTC
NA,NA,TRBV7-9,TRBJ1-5,CASSLRGVGDSNQPQHF,TGTGCCAGCAGCCTTAGGGGAGTAGGTGATAGCAATCAGCCCCAGCATTTT
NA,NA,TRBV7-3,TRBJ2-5,CASSLADFQETQYF,TGTGCCAGCAGCTTAGCAGACTTCCAAGAGACCCAGTACTTC
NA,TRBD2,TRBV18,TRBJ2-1,CASSRGAGDGEQFF,TGTGCCAGCTCCCGTGGAGCGGGGGACGGTGAGCAGTTCTTC
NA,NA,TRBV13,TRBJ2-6,CASAPGANVLTF,TGTGCCAGCGCGCCTGGGGCCAACGTCCTGACTTTC
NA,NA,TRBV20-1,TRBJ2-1,CSARSPEWQFF,TGCAGTGCTAGAAGCCCGGAGTGGCAGTTCTTC
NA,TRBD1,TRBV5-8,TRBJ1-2,CASSSWDRGYGYTF,TGTGCCAGCAGCTCTTGGGACAGGGGCTATGGCTACACCTTC
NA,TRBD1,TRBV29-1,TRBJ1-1,CSVETRTGGGNTEAFF,TGCAGCGTTGAAACCCGGACAGGGGGCGGAAACACTGAAGCTTTCTTT
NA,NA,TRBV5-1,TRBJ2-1,CASSLDSADNEQFF,TGCGCCAGCAGCTTGGATAGCGCAGACAATGAGCAGTTCTTC
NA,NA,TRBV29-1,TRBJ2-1,CSHTRDAGNEQFF,TGCAGCCATACACGGGATGCTGGCAATGAGCAGTTCTTC
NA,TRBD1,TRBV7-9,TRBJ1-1,CASSGGQVITEAFF,TGTGCCAGCAGCGGGGGACAGGTGATAACTGAAGCTTTCTTT
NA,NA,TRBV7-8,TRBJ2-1,CASSRLVGTYNEQFF,TGTGCCAGCAGCCGCTTAGTCGGTACCTACAATGAGCAGTTCTTC
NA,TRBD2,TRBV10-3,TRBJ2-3,CAIREGLAVSTDTQYF,TGTGCCATCAGGGAGGGACTAGCGGTTAGCACAGATACGCAGTATTTT
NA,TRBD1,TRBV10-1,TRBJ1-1,CASRASGTGGTEAFF,TGCGCCAGCAGGGCATCCGGGACAGGCGGCACTGAAGCTTTCTTT
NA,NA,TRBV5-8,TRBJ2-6,CASSLGTSGANVLTF,TGTGCCAGCAGCTTAGGGACCTCTGGGGCCAACGTCCTGACTTTC
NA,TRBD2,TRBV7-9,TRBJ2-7,CASSSWTSGRYEQYF,TGTGCCAGCAGCTCCTGGACTAGCGGGAGATACGAGCAGTACTTC
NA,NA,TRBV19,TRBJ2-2,CASSIGPTGELFF,TGTGCCAGTAGTATAGGACCCACCGGGGAGCTGTTTTTT
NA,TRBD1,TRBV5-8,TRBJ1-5,CASSLDRGVSNQPQHF,TGTGCCAGCAGCTTGGACAGGGGCGTTAGCAATCAGCCCCAGCATTTT
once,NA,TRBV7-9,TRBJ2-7,CASSRGQEQYF,TGTGCCAGCAGCAGAGGACAGGAGCAGTACTTC
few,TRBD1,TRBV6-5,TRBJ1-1,CASSYSIQGASEAFF,TGTGCCAGCAGTTACTCGATACAGGGGGCTTCTGAAGCTTTCTTT
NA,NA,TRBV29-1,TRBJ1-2,CSVGDGGTYGYTF,TGCAGCGTTGGCGATGGGGGCACGTATGGCTACACCTTC